What follows is one T cell receptor (beta chain) and its context. The antigen is undetermined. V trimming: 5 bases; J trimming: 6 bases; junction bases outside the gene matches: 9. The length of the CDR3 is 15 residues. The germline V gene encodes CDR1 MNHNS and CDR2 SASEGT. The investigators sampled blood at baseline, at cycle 4 day 1, and at cycle 7 day 1. Assay used: immunoSEQ multiplex PCR; TCRdb lists only in-frame clones, some missing. The data contain about 98,000 clones, about nine tenths of them singletons. The entry originates in a study of OX40 agonist ivuxolimab in advanced cancers. Study in general: Of mixed ages from about 20 to 80 and averaging around 60 years, the group was about 80% male. It was permissible to have had prior anti-PD-1, anti-PD-L1 or anti-CTLA-4 therapy, and more than 30% had some.

Whole-study findings and limits: The CD4+ and CD8+ T cells in the blood had expanded clonally by week 6 at 0.1 to 3.0 mg/kg.

This chain links TRBV6-1 with TRBJ2-4, with 8 bases that match TRBD1. The source material was CD4+ or CD8+ T cells sorted from blood, sampled in a trial of the OX40 agonist ivuxolimab. The TCR sequence derives from an adult with an advanced solid tumor such as melanoma, head and neck, liver or kidney cancer. CDR3 in amino acids: CASSQTDRGRNIQYF. The CDR3 DNA reads TGTGCCAGCAGTCAAACTGACAGGGGTCGAAACATTCAGTACTTC.